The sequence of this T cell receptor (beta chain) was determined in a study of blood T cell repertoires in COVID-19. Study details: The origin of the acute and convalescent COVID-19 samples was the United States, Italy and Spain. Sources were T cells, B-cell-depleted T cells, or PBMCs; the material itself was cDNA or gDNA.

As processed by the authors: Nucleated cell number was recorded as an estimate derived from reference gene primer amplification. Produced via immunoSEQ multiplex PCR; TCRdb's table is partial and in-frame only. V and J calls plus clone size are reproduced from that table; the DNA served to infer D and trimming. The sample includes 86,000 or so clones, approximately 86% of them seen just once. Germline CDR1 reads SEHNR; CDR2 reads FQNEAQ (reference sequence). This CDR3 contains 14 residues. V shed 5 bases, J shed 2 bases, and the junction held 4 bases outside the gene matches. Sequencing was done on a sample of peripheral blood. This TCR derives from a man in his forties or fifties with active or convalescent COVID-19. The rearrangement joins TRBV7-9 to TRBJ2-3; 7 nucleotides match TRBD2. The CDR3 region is CASSPRGDTDTQYF. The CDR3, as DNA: TGTGCCAGCAGCCCCCGGGGGGACACAGATACGCAGTATTTT.